One and the same sample provided the 26 T cell receptor beta chains below, sequenced in a study of T-cell reconstitution after alpha-beta-depleted transplantation in children (dated by TCRdb to 2015 to 2016). The treatment or condition label, read with the paper, signifies: allogeneic hematopoietic cell transplantation with graft depleted of TCRalphabeta T cells and CD19 B cells. Library creation used PCR. The sample was run on an Illumina HiSeq 2500. TCR libraries were prepared with molecular barcoding, using unique molecular identifiers to normalize TCRbeta repertoire quantification. The public reads were quality trimmed at Q25 with fastp and then assembled into clones with MiXCR by TCRdb, keeping productive beta chains. Records with the same CDR3 protein are collapsed into one entry carrying the most frequent genes and DNA. This sample has 530,000 or so distinct CDR3 sequences in its table, and over 25% of those were observed once. The top ten clones comprise less than 40% of the sample.

Sequencing used PBMCs, obtained before TCRalphabeta/CD19-depleted stem cell transplant. The receptors derive from a boy in the first two years of life with Wiskott-Aldrich syndrome, due to receive a stem cell transplant.

The rearrangement joins TRBV20-1 to TRBJ2-2; 7 bases fit TRBD1. Germline loops: CDR1 DFQATT, CDR2 SNEGSKA (reference sequence). V gave up 0 bases and J gave up 5 bases; unmatched junction bases: 9. The CDR3 length is 16 residues. The CDR3 nucleotides are TGCAGTGCTAGAGATTCAGGGGGAGAGGGGACCGGGGAGCTGTTTTTT. This encodes CSARDSGGEGTGELFF.

The chain recombines TRBV20-1 with TRBJ2-7; no clear D. V lost 3 bases, J lost 4 bases, and 13 bases lay in between. The CDR3 covers 13 residues. Germline V gene lookup returns CDR1 DFQATT and CDR2 SNEGSKA (reference sequence). The CDR3 reads CSASRGADYEQYF. Written as DNA, the CDR3 is TGCAGTGCTAGTCGTGGAGCCGATTACGAGCAGTACTTC.

The chain couples TRBV5-1 to TRBJ2-1; the D call may be TRBD1 or TRBD2 (5 bases each). Germline CDR1 reads SGHRS; CDR2 reads YFSETQ. This CDR3 comprises 17 residues. Trimming took 4 bases from V and 0 from J, leaving 17 bases between them. This CDR3 reads CASSGTGTHSSYNEQFF. DNA of the CDR3: TGCGCCAGCAGCGGAACCGGGACGCACAGCTCCTACAATGAGCAGTTCTTC.

This rearrangement joins TRBV20-1 to TRBJ2-1; TRBD1 agrees at 7 bases. J was trimmed by 1 base and V by 6 bases; bases with no gene match: 9. Germline-derived CDR1 and CDR2 are DFQATT and SNEGSKA (reference sequence). The CDR3 has 15 residues. The CDR3 loop is CSANDRARSYNEQFF. CDR3 sequence (DNA): TGCAGTGCAAACGACAGGGCAAGATCCTACAATGAGCAGTTCTTC.

This clonotype was seen a handful of times. This chain joins TRBV12-3 or TRBV12-4 and TRBJ2-1; 11 nucleotides align to TRBD1. The J segment lost 4 bases and the V segment lost 7 bases, leaving 6 bases of the junction unmatched. CDR3 size: 15 residues. CDR3 region: CASTADRGPYNEQFF. CDR3 nucleotide sequence: TGTGCCAGCACCGCGGACAGGGGGCCTTACAATGAGCAGTTCTTC.

V is TRBV5-1 and J is TRBJ2-3; TRBD2 is a possible D gene (6 bases). Deletions cut 1 base from V and 5 bases from J, with 11 bases between. CDR3 length equals 14 residues. Germline values: CDR1 SGHRS, CDR2 YFSETQ. DNA of the CDR3: TGCGCCAGCAGCTTGACGGGAGAAGTAGATACGCAGTATTTT. It yields the protein CASSLTGEVDTQYF.

The chain links TRBV3-1 to TRBJ2-7; tentatively, D is TRBD1 or TRBD2 (6 bases each). The germline V and J ends were trimmed by 2 bases and 6 bases, with 8 bases remaining between them. The CDR3 sequence is 12 residues long. The germline V gene has CDR1 LGHDT and CDR2 YNNKEL (reference sequence). This chain's CDR3 is CASSQWGAEQYF. The CDR3 DNA reads as TGTGCCAGCAGCCAATGGGGGGCCGAGCAGTACTTC.

This clonotype was seen a handful of times. V gene TRBV20-1 combines with J gene TRBJ2-2; weak D call: TRBD2 (6 bases). Trimming took 6 bases from V and 0 from J, leaving 14 bases between them. The CDR3 is made up of 15 amino acids. Germline V gene lookup returns CDR1 DFQATT and CDR2 SNEGSKA (reference sequence). CDR3 coding DNA: TGCAGTGCCCCGCCGGCGGGGACGAACACCGGGGAGCTGTTTTTT. It codes for CSAPPAGTNTGELFF.

This clonotype showed up just a few times. The gene calls are TRBV5-1 and TRBJ1-4, with D hard to call. The CDR3 runs 14 residues. Germline V gene lookup returns CDR1 SGHRS and CDR2 YFSETQ. Trimming cost V 3 bases and J 8 bases, with 14 bases left between them. The CDR3 region has the DNA TGCGCCAGCAGCTCCGAAGGGTCCAACGAAAAACTGTTTTTT. It encodes CASSSEGSNEKLFF.

This clonotype has a handful of counts. This chain joins TRBV12-3 or TRBV12-4 and TRBJ1-1; D gene ambiguous. V lost 1 base, J lost 6 bases, and 9 bases lay in between. This CDR3 has 13 amino acids. CDR3 sequence: CASSLDGGPEAFF. The CDR3 coding sequence is TGTGCCAGCAGTTTAGACGGCGGGCCTGAAGCTTTCTTT.

This clonotype appeared a few times. The chain uses TRBV9 and TRBJ2-3; weak D call: TRBD1 (7 bases). Trimming pared 3 bases from V and 0 bases from J, leaving 14 bases between. From germline, CDR1 is SGDLS and CDR2 YYNGEE. There are 16 residues in the CDR3. The CDR3 coding sequence is TGTGCCAGCAGCGGTCCAGGGGGGATTAGCACAGATACGCAGTATTTT. Translated: CASSGPGGISTDTQYF.

The chain joins TRBV27 to TRBJ2-3, with 8 bases aligning to TRBD1. J was trimmed by 4 bases and V by 6 bases; bases with no gene match: 3. The CDR3 totals 13 residues. The germline V gene encodes CDR1 MNHEY and CDR2 SMNVEV (reference sequence). CDR3 DNA sequence: TGTGCCAGCAGCCAGGGGGCGGCAGATACGCAGTATTTT. It encodes CASSQGAADTQYF.

The chain links TRBV5-1 to TRBJ2-2; the D is unclear. The CDR3 is made up of 15 amino acids. V lost 0 bases and J lost 4, with 10 bases in between. The germline CDR1 and CDR2 sequences are SGHRS and YFSETQ. The CDR3 sequence: CASSLDSPATGELFF. The CDR3 DNA sequence: TGCGCCAGCAGCTTGGACTCCCCGGCCACCGGGGAGCTGTTTTTT. Supplemented by reference TRBV5-1 and TRBJ2-2, the full variable domain reads KAGVTQTPRYLIKTRGQQVTLSCSPISGHRSVSWYQQTPGQGLQFLFEYFSETQRNKGNFPGRFSGRQFSNSRSEMNVSTLELGDSALYLCASSLDSPATGELFFGEGSRLTVL.

This clonotype was seen a few times. This chain joins TRBV4-1 and TRBJ2-5, with TRBD2 as a possible D gene (6 bases). V was pared by 2 bases and J by 5 bases, with 15 bases between. Germline V gene lookup returns CDR1 MGHRA and CDR2 YSYEKL. This CDR3 contains 15 residues. CDR3 amino acids: CASSQRMTGRETQYF. In DNA, the CDR3 is TGCGCCAGCAGCCAAAGAATGACTGGGAGGGAGACCCAGTACTTC.

The chain recombines TRBV5-1 with TRBJ2-3; the D gene is possibly TRBD1 (6 bases). The germline V and J ends were trimmed by 4 bases and 1 base, with 10 bases remaining between them. Germline loops: CDR1 SGHRS, CDR2 YFSETQ. The CDR3 consists of 14 residues. CDR3 protein: CASSRWTGTDTQYF. The CDR3 coding sequence is TGCGCCAGCAGCCGTTGGACAGGCACAGATACGCAGTATTTT.

This chain connects TRBV6-1 to TRBJ2-5, with 7 bases matching TRBD2. Germline V gives CDR1 MNHNS, CDR2 SASEGT. The CDR3 has 15 amino acids. The junction had 6 bases not matched to a gene; V was cut back by 4 bases and J by 1 base. In DNA form, the CDR3 reads TGTGCCAGCAGTGGTAAGCGGGAACTCCAAGAGACCCAGTACTTC. It encodes CASSGKRELQETQYF.

This chain joins TRBV4-1 and TRBJ2-5; D is undetermined. The germline V and J ends were trimmed by 4 bases and 1 base, with 7 bases remaining between them. The CDR3 is made up of 13 amino acids. CDR1 and CDR2 from the germline V gene are MGHRA and YSYEKL. In DNA form, the CDR3 reads TGCGCCAGCAGCCTGAATACCCAAGAGACCCAGTACTTC. Its translation is CASSLNTQETQYF.

Comment on this clonotype: The junction shows a germline mismatch at one end, possibly a read error. V is TRBV3-1 and J is TRBJ2-3; 13 bases map to TRBD2. Germline V gives CDR1 LGHDT, CDR2 YNNKEL (reference sequence). The CDR3 is 18 residues long. CDR3 DNA sequence: TGTGCCTGCAGCAAACCCGGACTAGCGGGAGATGAGGCAGATACGCAGTATTTT. This encodes CACSKPGLAGDEADTQYF.

V gene TRBV5-1 combines with J gene TRBJ2-7; unclear D gene. CDR3 length: 14 residues. Germline assignment: CDR1 SGHRS and CDR2 YFSETQ. V shed 9 bases and J shed 1 base, with 17 bases lying between them. CDR3 region: CATKPLDKSYEQYF. The CDR3 bases are TGCGCCACCAAACCCCTAGACAAGTCCTACGAGCAGTACTTC.

The V and J genes are TRBV10-3 and TRBJ1-1, with D unclear. The CDR3 spans 15 residues. CDR1 and CDR2 (germline): ENHRY, SYGVKD. V lost 7 bases, J lost 0 bases, and 15 bases lay in between. CDR3 coding DNA: TGTGCCATCAAGGACTCTCATCAAATGAACACTGAAGCTTTCTTT. It translates to CAIKDSHQMNTEAFF.

The chain carries TRBV20-1 and TRBJ2-5, with D uncertain. V was cut by 3 bases and J by 3 bases, with 14 bases left in between. Germline CDR1 DFQATT, CDR2 SNEGSKA (reference sequence). This CDR3 has 14 residues. The CDR3 sequence is CSARGFGTKETQYF. Here the CDR3 DNA reads TGCAGTGCTAGGGGGTTTGGTACTAAAGAGACCCAGTACTTC.

The V and J genes are TRBV30 and TRBJ1-1, with D unresolved. This CDR3 has 13 amino acids. V was trimmed by 4 bases and J by 1 base, leaving 10 bases between them. Germline V gene data show CDR1 as GTSNPN and CDR2 as SVGIG (reference sequence). This chain's CDR3 is CAWKWSENTEAFF. In DNA form, the CDR3 reads TGTGCCTGGAAGTGGTCGGAGAACACTGAAGCTTTCTTT.

The V gene is TRBV4-1, the J gene TRBJ2-1; 13 nucleotides match TRBD2. CDR1 MGHRA and CDR2 YSYEKL come from the germline V gene. The CDR3 has 16 residues. V trimming: 3 bases; J trimming: 3 bases; junction bases outside the gene matches: 2. This chain's CDR3 is CASSHRTSGGYNEQFF. Here the CDR3 DNA reads TGCGCCAGCAGCCATAGGACTAGCGGGGGCTACAATGAGCAGTTCTTC.

This clonotype came up a few times. The CDR3 protein is CASSLRQGETQYF. The DNA of the CDR3 is TGCGCCAGCAGCTTGCGGCAGGGAGAGACCCAGTACTTC. V gene TRBV5-1 combines with J gene TRBJ2-5, with D perhaps matching TRBD1 (5 bases). V dropped 1 base and J dropped 4 bases, with 8 bases sitting between them. The germline gives CDR1 SGHRS, CDR2 YFSETQ. CDR3 length: 13 amino acids.

This chain uses TRBV20-1 with TRBJ2-1; D is unresolved. CDR3 length equals 14 residues. V dropped 0 bases and J dropped 4 bases, with 10 bases sitting between them. Per germline, CDR1 DFQATT and CDR2 SNEGSKA (reference sequence). CDR3 sequence (DNA): TGCAGTGCTAGAGATTCGCTTATATACAATGAGCAGTTCTTC. The encoded protein is CSARDSLIYNEQFF.

Only a few counts were recorded for this clonotype. The genes are TRBV5-1 and TRBJ2-3; TRBD1 matches 10 bases. The germline V gene encodes CDR1 SGHRS and CDR2 YFSETQ. Trimming cost V 2 bases and J 3 bases; bases outside gene matches: 12. The CDR3 runs 18 residues. The chain's CDR3 is CASSLALRQGARTDTQYF. Written as DNA, the CDR3 is TGCGCCAGCAGCTTAGCCCTCCGACAGGGGGCGCGGACAGATACGCAGTATTTT.